There are many counts of the clone carrying this T cell receptor beta chain. Its antigen remains unidentified. TCR alpha and beta CDR3 regions were amplified from RNA using iRepertoire nested multiplex PCR. One-step reverse transcription and amplification started from around 100-400 ng of tissue mRNA or PBMC total RNA. MiXCR, run by TCRdb on the multiplex PCR reads, gives a single entry per CDR3 protein. Of roughly 200,000 distinct CDR3 sequences listed, 25% to 35% are singletons. V lost 1 base and J 4 bases, leaving 13 bases between the germline ends. The CDR3 sequence is 14 residues long. CDR1 and CDR2 (germline): DFQATT, SNEGSKA (reference sequence). This specimen comes from a study of glioma-infiltrating T cells. General observations from the study: CDR3 overlap between tissue and blood was very small. Gliomas, especially low-grade, showed above-expected tissue-blood divergence; non-neoplastic patients showed below.

The V call is TRBV20-1, the J call TRBJ2-5; TRBD2 is a possible D gene (5 bases). This receptor was identified in a human donor with low-grade glioma or glioblastoma, undergoing nonglioma brain surgery, or in good health (not recorded which). Material: glioma tissue, nonneoplastic brain tissue, or PBMCs (not recorded which). Here the CDR3 DNA reads TGCAGTGCTAGAGCAGAGGGCTGGGGAGAGACCCAGTACTTC. Its protein is CSARAEGWGETQYF.